The 7 T cell receptor beta chains below all came from one sample that was sequenced in a study of cytomegalovirus exposure and HLA in healthy donors. Primers for the PCR totalled 60 Vbeta and 13 Jbeta. Generated by immunoSEQ multiplex PCR, the TCRdb table keeps only in-frame clones and is missing some. The data contain about 120,000 clones, 83% of them singletons. The sequenced sample consisted of PBMCs. All receptors come from a man aged 18 to 29 in good health and CMV-seropositive.

J is TRBJ2-1 and V is TRBV21-1; TRBD2 is the table's D call, not checked against the DNA. TRBV21-1 is a documented pseudogene. This CDR3 comprises 20 residues. The CDR3: CASSKALTSGGPLPYNEQFF. The DNA for the CDR3 is TGTGCCAGCAGCAAAGCGCTAACTAGCGGGGGGCCCCTACCATACAATGAGCAGTTCTTC.

For the CDR3, the DNA is TGTGCCAGCAGCATCAGGGGGCCGGTTGGGACAGATACGCAGTATTTT. It yields the protein CASSIRGPVGTDTQYF. V usage is TRBV7-9 and J usage is TRBJ2-3, with 8 bases aligning to TRBD1. The CDR3 runs 16 residues. Per the germline V gene, CDR1 is SEHNR and CDR2 is FQNEAQ (reference sequence). After removal of 5 bases from V and 3 bases from J, the junction contained 10 bases not matched to a gene.

This chain uses TRBV4-2 with TRBJ2-1, with D unclear. Germline V lookup: CDR1 LGHNA, CDR2 YNFKEQ. V was trimmed by 0 bases and J by 8 bases, leaving 5 bases between them. The CDR3 contains 12 residues. The CDR3 DNA follows: TGTGCCAGCAGCCAAGAGTACTATGAGCAGTTCTTC. It encodes CASSQEYYEQFF.

The V call is TRBV2, the J call TRBJ2-7; 7 bases are shared with TRBD2. The J segment lost 7 bases and the V segment lost 6 bases, leaving 9 bases of the junction unmatched. Germline V gene data show CDR1 as SNHLY and CDR2 as FYNNEI. This CDR3 comprises 13 residues. The CDR3 loop reads CASSPGLPEEQYF. The CDR3 nucleotides read TGTGCCAGCAGCCCGGGACTACCCGAGGAGCAGTACTTC. Complete variable domain (other parts from reference TRBV2 and TRBJ2-7): EPEVTQTPSHQVTQMGQEVILRCVPISNHLYFYWYRQILGQKVEFLVSFYNNEISEKSEIFDDQFSVERPDGSNFTLKIRSTKLEDSAMYFCASSPGLPEEQYFGPGTRLTVT.

The chain employs TRBV5-4 and TRBJ1-2; D is uncertain. The germline V and J ends were trimmed by 0 bases and 1 base, with 10 bases remaining between them. The CDR3 is 15 residues long. CDR1 and CDR2 (germline): SGHNT, YYREEE (reference sequence). CDR3 bases: TGTGCCAGCAGCTTGGGAACACAGTTTAACTATGGCTACACCTTC. Its translation is CASSLGTQFNYGYTF. The entire variable domain, with the rest obtained from reference TRBV5-4 and TRBJ1-2, is as follows: ETGVTQSPTHLIKTRGQQVTLRCSSQSGHNTVSWYQQALGQGPQFIFQYYREEENGRGNFPPRFSGLQFPNYSSELNVNALELDDSALYLCASSLGTQFNYGYTFGSGTRLTVV.

This chain joins TRBV11-3 and TRBJ1-4; 7 bases match TRBD1. CDR3 length equals 14 residues. V dropped 4 bases and J dropped 11; count of bases not matched to a gene: 10. Per the germline V gene, CDR1 is SGHNT and CDR2 is YENEEA. The CDR3 spells CASSSGQNLGKLFF. The CDR3 nucleotides read TGTGCCAGCAGCTCGGGACAGAACCTCGGGAAACTGTTTTTT.

V is TRBV27 and J is TRBJ1-1, with 8 bases that match TRBD1. The germline V gene has CDR1 MNHEY and CDR2 SMNVEV (reference sequence). This CDR3 has 13 amino acids. V was pared by 6 bases and J by 6 bases, with 6 bases of the junction left unmatched. CDR3 coding DNA: TGTGCCAGCAGCCTACAGGGGGGGGCTGAAGCTTTCTTT. As protein: CASSLQGGAEAFF.